What follows are 10 T cell receptor beta chains derived from one specimen sequenced in a study of memory CD4+ T cells and cytomegalovirus serostatus. The sort gate was single viable CD3+CD4+CD8-CD45RO+ cells for memory CD4+ T cells. TCRdb keeps only in-frame clones here, not all; method: immunoSEQ multiplex PCR. The repertoire includes 50,000 to 60,000 clones, 82% of them detected once, and 0.55% to 0.7% sits in the top ten. Source material: memory CD4+ T cells from blood. The receptors were gathered from an adult in good health and CMV-seronegative.

This chain connects TRBV18 to TRBJ2-5, with D perhaps matching TRBD1 (5 bases). This CDR3 is built from 15 residues. Trimming left V 3 bases short and J 1 base short, with 12 bases between. CDR1 is KGHSH, CDR2 LQKENI, per germline. DNA for the CDR3: TGTGCCAGCTCACCTGTTTCAGGGCTCCAAGAGACCCAGTACTTC. Translation gives CASSPVSGLQETQYF.

As for this clone: In the same sample, other DNA sequences code for this CDR3. This chain uses TRBV7-6 with TRBJ1-5; D call uncertain. This CDR3 is 13 amino acids long. With 5 bases removed from V and 4 bases from J, the gap between germline ends came to 9 bases. In germline, CDR1 is SGHVS, CDR2 FNYEAQ. CDR3 region: CASSPQENQPQHF. In nucleotides, the CDR3 is TGTGCCAGCAGCCCCCAGGAAAATCAGCCCCAGCATTTT.

The chain employs TRBV18 and TRBJ2-7; 7 positions match TRBD1. V gave up 3 bases and J gave up 1 base; unmatched junction bases: 6. Germline V gene sequence: CDR1 KGHSH, CDR2 LQKENI. This CDR3 contains 15 residues. The CDR3, as DNA: TGTGCCAGCTCACCGGAGGCAGGGGGATCCTACGAGCAGTACTTC. It encodes CASSPEAGGSYEQYF.

The gene calls are TRBV18 and TRBJ1-1; D gene ambiguous. CDR1 and CDR2 (germline): KGHSH, LQKENI. V was trimmed by 4 bases and J by 2 bases, leaving 8 bases between them. This CDR3 contains 13 residues. The CDR3 DNA reads TGTGCCAGCTCACGAAAACCTAACACTGAAGCTTTCTTT. Translated: CASSRKPNTEAFF.

The DNA for the CDR3 is TGTGCCAGCAGCTTGGGGTTGAACAGGGGGGGGACTGAAGCTTTCTTT. This codes for CASSLGLNRGGTEAFF. The chain uses TRBV5-4 and TRBJ1-1; 8 bases align to TRBD1. Per germline, CDR1 SGHNT and CDR2 YYREEE (reference sequence). CDR3 length: 16 amino acids. Unmatched junction bases numbered 9, after V lost 0 bases and J lost 5 bases.

In DNA form, the CDR3 reads TGTGCCTGGAGTGTACTGGGTCTGGGCGAGCAGTACTTC. It encodes CAWSVLGLGEQYF. The chain is built from TRBV30 and TRBJ2-7; D unclear. The CDR3 sequence is 13 residues long. The germline gives CDR1 GTSNPN, CDR2 SVGIG (reference sequence). V was shortened by 0 bases and J by 6 bases, with 12 bases between the two germline ends.

V usage is TRBV19 and J usage is TRBJ2-2, with D possibly TRBD1 on 5 matching bases. Germline CDR1 LNHDA, CDR2 SQIVND (reference sequence). V was clipped by 6 bases and J by 6 bases, with 17 bases between them. The CDR3 is 15 amino acids. The CDR3 reads CASRQATRVAGELFF. In nucleotides, the CDR3 is TGTGCCAGTAGACAGGCCACCAGAGTAGCCGGGGAGCTGTTTTTT.

This rearrangement joins TRBV6-1 to TRBJ1-2; 7 bases are a match to TRBD1. J was trimmed by 7 bases and V by 6 bases; bases with no gene match: 11. Germline CDR1 reads MNHNS; CDR2 reads SASEGT. The CDR3 extends over 14 amino acids. The CDR3 spells CASRKGTGDGGYTF. The CDR3 coding sequence is TGTGCCAGCAGAAAGGGAACAGGGGATGGTGGCTACACCTTC.

This chain joins TRBV2 and TRBJ2-7, with D possibly TRBD2 on 5 matching bases. From germline, CDR1 is SNHLY and CDR2 FYNNEI. Trimming removed 6 bases at V and 6 bases at J, with 12 bases between. This CDR3 contains 12 residues. This CDR3 reads CASRGIGGEQYF. The CDR3 region has the DNA TGTGCCAGCAGGGGTATCGGAGGCGAGCAGTACTTC.

The chain recombines TRBV4-1 with TRBJ2-7, with D perhaps TRBD2 (6 bases). Germline V lookup: CDR1 MGHRA, CDR2 YSYEKL. Trimming took off 2 bases at V and 5 bases at J, with 16 bases between the two ends. CDR3 length: 15 amino acids. CDR3 sequence reads: CASSQPGTRGNEQYF. As DNA, the CDR3 is TGCGCCAGCAGCCAACCCGGGACTCGAGGAAACGAGCAGTACTTC.